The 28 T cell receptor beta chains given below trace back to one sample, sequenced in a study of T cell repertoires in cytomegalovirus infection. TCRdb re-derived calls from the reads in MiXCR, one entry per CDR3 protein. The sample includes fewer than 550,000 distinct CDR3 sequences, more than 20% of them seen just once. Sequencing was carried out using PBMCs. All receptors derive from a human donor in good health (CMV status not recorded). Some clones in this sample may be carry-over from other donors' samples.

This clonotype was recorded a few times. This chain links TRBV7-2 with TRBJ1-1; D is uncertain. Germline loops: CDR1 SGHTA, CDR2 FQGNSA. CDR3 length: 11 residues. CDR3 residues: CAARLSTEAFF. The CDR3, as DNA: TGTGCGGCTAGGTTGAGCACTGAAGCTTTCTTT.

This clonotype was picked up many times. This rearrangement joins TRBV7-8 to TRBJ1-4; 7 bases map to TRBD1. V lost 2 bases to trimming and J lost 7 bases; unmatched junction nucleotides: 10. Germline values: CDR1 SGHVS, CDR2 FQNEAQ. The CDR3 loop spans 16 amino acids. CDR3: CASSLSSTGEGEKLFF. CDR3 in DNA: TGTGCCAGCAGCTTATCCTCAACAGGGGAGGGTGAAAAACTGTTTTTT.

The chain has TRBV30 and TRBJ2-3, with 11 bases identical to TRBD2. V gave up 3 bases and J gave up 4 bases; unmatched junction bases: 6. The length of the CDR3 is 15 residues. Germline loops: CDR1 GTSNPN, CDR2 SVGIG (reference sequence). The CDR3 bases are TGTGCCTGGAGGCTAGCGGGAGGTATGCCAGATACGCAGTATTTT. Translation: CAWRLAGGMPDTQYF.

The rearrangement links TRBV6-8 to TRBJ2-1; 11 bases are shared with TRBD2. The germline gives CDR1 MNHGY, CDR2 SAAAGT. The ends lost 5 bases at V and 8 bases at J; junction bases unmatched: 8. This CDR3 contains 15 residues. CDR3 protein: CASSTRLAGTYEQFF. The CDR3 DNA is TGTGCCAGCAGTACGAGACTAGCGGGAACGTATGAGCAGTTCTTC.

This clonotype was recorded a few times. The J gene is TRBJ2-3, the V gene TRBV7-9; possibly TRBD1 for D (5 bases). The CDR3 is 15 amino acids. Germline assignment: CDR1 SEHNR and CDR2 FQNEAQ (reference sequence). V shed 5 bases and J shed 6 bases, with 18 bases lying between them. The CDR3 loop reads CASSPSPGLGDTQYF. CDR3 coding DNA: TGTGCCAGCAGCCCTAGTCCAGGGTTAGGGGATACGCAGTATTTT.

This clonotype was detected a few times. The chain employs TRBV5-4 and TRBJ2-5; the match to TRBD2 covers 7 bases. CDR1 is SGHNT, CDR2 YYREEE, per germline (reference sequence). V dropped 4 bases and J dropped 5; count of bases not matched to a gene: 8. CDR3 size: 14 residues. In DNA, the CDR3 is TGTGCCAGCAGCCCGGGAGGTAGCTCTGAGACCCAGTACTTC. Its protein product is CASSPGGSSETQYF.

CDR3 sequence (DNA): TGTGCCAGCACACCGGGACGGCTGTACCAAGAGACCCAGTACTTC. The encoded protein is CASTPGRLYQETQYF. This rearrangement joins TRBV27 to TRBJ2-5; the D call may be TRBD1 or TRBD2 (5 bases each). The length of the CDR3 is 15 residues. V was pared by 7 bases and J by 0 bases, with 15 bases between. Germline CDR1 reads MNHEY; CDR2 reads SMNVEV (reference sequence).

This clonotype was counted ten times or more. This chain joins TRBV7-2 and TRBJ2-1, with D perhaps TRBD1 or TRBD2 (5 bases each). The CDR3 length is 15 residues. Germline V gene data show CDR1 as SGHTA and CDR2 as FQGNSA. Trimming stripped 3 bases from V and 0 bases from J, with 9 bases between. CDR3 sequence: CASSFRGVSYNEQFF. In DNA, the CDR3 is TGTGCCAGCAGCTTTAGAGGGGTCTCCTACAATGAGCAGTTCTTC.

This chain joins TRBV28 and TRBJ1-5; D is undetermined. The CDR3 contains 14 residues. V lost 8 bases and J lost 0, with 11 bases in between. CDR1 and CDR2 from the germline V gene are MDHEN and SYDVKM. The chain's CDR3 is CASQGINSNQPQHF. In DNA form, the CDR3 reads TGTGCCAGCCAAGGGATTAATAGCAATCAGCCCCAGCATTTT.

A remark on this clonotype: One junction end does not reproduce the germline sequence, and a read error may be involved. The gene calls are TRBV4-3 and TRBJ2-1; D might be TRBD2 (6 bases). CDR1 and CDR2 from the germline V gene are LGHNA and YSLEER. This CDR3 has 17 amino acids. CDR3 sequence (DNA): TGCGCCAGCAGCCTAGGCTCTAGCGAGACACTATACAATGAGCCGTTCTTC. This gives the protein CASSLGSSETLYNEPFF.

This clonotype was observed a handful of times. The CDR3 region is CASSPRGGTNQPQHF. For the CDR3, the DNA is TGTGCCAGCAGCCCGAGGGGGGGAACCAATCAGCCCCAGCATTTT. The chain carries TRBV28 and TRBJ1-5, with a possible D match to TRBD1 (6 bases). Germline CDR1 and CDR2: MDHEN and SYDVKM. The CDR3 extends over 15 amino acids. V dropped 6 bases and J dropped 3 bases, with 15 bases sitting between them. Full variable domain (missing parts from reference TRBV28 and TRBJ1-5): DVKVTQSSRYLVKRTGEKVFLECVQDMDHENMFWYRQDPGLGLRLIYFSYDVKMKEKGDIPEGYSVSREKKERFSLILESASTNQTSMYLCASSPRGGTNQPQHFGDGTRLSIL.

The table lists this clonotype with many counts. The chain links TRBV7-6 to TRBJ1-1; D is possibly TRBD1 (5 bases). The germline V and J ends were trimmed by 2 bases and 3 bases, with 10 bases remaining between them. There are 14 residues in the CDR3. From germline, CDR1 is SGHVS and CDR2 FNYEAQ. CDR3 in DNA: TGTGCCAGCAGCTTACGGGACCTGTACACTGAAGCTTTCTTT. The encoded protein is CASSLRDLYTEAFF.

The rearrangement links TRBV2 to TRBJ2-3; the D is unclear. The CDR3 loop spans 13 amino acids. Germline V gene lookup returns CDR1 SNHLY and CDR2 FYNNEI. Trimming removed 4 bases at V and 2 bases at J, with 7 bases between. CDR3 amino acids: CASSGSYTDTQYF. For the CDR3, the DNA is TGTGCCAGCAGTGGCTCTTACACAGATACGCAGTATTTT.

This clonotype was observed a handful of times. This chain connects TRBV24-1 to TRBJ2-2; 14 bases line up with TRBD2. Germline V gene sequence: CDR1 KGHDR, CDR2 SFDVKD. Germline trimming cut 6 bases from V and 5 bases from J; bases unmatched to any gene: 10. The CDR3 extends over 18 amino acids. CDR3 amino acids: CATSQGAGTSGRTGELFF. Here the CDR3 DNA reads TGTGCCACCAGTCAGGGGGCAGGGACTAGCGGGAGAACCGGGGAGCTGTTTTTT.

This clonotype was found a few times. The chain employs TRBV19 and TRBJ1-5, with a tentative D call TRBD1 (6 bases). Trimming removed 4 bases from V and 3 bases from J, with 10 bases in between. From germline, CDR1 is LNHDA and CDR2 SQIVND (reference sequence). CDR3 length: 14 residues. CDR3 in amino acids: CASSTQGINQPQHF. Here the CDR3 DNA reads TGTGCCAGTAGTACACAGGGAATCAATCAGCCCCAGCATTTT. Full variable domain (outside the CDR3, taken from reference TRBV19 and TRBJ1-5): DGGITQSPKYLFRKEGQNVTLSCEQNLNHDAMYWYRQDPGQGLRLIYYSQIVNDFQKGDIAEGYSVSREKKESFPLTVTSAQKNPTAFYLCASSTQGINQPQHFGDGTRLSIL.

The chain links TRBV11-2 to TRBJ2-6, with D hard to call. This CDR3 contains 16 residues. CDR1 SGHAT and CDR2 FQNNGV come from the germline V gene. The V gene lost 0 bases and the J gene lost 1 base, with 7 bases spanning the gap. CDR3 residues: CASSLDLGSGANVLTF. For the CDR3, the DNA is TGTGCCAGCAGCTTAGACTTGGGGTCTGGGGCCAACGTCCTGACTTTC.

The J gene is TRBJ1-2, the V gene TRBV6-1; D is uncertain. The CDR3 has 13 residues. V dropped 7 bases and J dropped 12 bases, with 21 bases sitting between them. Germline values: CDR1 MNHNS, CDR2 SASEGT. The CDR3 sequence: CASTNPALSRHTF. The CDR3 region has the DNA TGTGCCAGCACTAACCCGGCCCTTTCACGCCACACCTTC.

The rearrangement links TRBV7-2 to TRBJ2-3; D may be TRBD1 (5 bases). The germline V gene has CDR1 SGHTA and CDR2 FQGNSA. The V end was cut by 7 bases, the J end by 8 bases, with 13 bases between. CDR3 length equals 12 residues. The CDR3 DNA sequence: TGTGCCAGCACCCCTCTTCAGGGTACGCAGTATTTT. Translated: CASTPLQGTQYF.

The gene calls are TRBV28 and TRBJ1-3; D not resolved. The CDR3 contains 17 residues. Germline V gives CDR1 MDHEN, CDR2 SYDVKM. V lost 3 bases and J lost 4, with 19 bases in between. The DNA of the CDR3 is TGTGCCAGCAGTTTGGATTTTTTGGGGTCGGAAGGAAACACCATATATTTT. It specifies CASSLDFLGSEGNTIYF.

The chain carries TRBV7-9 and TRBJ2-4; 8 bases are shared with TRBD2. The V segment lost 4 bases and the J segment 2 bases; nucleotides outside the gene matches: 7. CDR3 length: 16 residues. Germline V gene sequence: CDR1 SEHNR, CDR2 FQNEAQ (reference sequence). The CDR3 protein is CASSSPGGRSKNIQYF. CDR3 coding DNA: TGTGCCAGCAGCTCCCCGGGGGGGAGATCCAAAAACATTCAGTACTTC.

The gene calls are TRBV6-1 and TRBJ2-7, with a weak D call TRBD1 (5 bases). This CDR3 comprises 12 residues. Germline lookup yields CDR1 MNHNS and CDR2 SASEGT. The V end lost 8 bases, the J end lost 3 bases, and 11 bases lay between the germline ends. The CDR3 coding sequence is TGTGCCAGCGGATTGGGGCTCTACGAGCAGTACTTC. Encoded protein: CASGLGLYEQYF.

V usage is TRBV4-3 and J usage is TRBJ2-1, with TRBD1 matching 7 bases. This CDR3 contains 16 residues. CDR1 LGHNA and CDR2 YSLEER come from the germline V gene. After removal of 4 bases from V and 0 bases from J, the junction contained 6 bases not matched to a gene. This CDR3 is CASSLSQGSSYNEQFF. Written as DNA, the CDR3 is TGCGCCAGCAGCCTGTCACAGGGGAGCTCCTACAATGAGCAGTTCTTC.

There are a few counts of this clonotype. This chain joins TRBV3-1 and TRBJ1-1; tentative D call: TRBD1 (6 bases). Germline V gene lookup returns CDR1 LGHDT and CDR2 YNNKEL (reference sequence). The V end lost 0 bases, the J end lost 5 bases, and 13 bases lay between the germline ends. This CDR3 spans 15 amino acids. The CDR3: CASSQDPGGRTEAFF. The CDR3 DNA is TGTGCCAGCAGCCAAGACCCGGGGGGCAGGACTGAAGCTTTCTTT.

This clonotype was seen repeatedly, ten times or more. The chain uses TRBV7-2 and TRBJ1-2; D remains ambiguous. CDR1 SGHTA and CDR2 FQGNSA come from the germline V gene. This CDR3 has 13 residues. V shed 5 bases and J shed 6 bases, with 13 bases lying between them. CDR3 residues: CASSPAGRDGYTF. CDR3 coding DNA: TGTGCCAGCAGCCCCGCGGGGAGGGATGGCTACACCTTC.

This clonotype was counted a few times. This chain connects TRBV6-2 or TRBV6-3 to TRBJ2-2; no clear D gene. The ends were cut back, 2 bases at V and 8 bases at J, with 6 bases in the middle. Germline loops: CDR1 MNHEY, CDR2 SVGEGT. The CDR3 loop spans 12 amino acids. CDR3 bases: TGTGCCAGCAGTTACACCTGGGGGGAGCTGTTTTTT. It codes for CASSYTWGELFF.

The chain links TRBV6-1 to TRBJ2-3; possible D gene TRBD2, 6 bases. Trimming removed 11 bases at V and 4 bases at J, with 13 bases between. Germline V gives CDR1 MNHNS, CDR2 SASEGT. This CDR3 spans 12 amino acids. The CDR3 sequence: CAGRTGADTQYF. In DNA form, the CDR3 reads TGTGCCGGCCGGACGGGGGCAGATACGCAGTATTTT.

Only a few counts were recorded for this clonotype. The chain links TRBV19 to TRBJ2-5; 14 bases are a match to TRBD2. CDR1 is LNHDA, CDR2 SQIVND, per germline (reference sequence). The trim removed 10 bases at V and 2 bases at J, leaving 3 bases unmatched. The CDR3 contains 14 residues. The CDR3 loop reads CATTSGREQETQYF. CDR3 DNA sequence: TGTGCCACGACTAGCGGGAGGGAACAAGAGACCCAGTACTTC.

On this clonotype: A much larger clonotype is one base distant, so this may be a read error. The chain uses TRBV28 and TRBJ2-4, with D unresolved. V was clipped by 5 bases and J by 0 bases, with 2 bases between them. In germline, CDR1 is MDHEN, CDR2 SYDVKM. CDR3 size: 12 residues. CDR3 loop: CASSVAKNIQYF. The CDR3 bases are TGTGCCAGCAGTGTAGCCAAAAACATTCAGTACTTC.